A single sample is the source of the 9 T cell receptor beta chains below, sequenced in a study of OX40 agonist ivuxolimab in advanced cancers. Method: immunoSEQ multiplex PCR; TCRdb's copy keeps in-frame clones and lacks some. The sample has about 62,000 clones; less than 85% are singletons. The source was CD4+ or CD8+ T cells sorted from blood, collected in a trial of the OX40 agonist ivuxolimab. The receptors stem from an adult with an advanced solid tumor such as melanoma, head and neck, liver or kidney cancer.

This sequence joins TRBV12-5 and TRBJ1-5; D is uncertain. This CDR3 is built from 15 residues. The V end was cut by 6 bases, the J end by 3 bases, with 15 bases between. The germline gives CDR1 LGHNT, CDR2 FRNRAP. As DNA, the CDR3 is TGTGCTAGTGGCCCTCAAACGGGGATCAATCAGCCCCAGCATTTT. This gives the protein CASGPQTGINQPQHF. Full variable domain (remainder filled in from reference TRBV12-5 and TRBJ1-5): DARVTQTPRHKVTEMGQEVTMRCQPILGHNTVFWYRQTMMQGLELLAYFRNRAPLDDSGMPKDRFSAEMPDATLATLKIQPSEPRDSAVYFCASGPQTGINQPQHFGDGTRLSIL.

This clone was counted a few times. This chain connects TRBV18 to TRBJ1-2; TRBD1 aligns across 7 bases. V was clipped by 4 bases and J by 4 bases; unmatched bases: 3. Looked up from germline, CDR1 is KGHSH and CDR2 is LQKENI. This CDR3 contains 13 residues. The CDR3 spells CASSQQGTYGYTF. The CDR3 DNA reads TGTGCCAGCTCACAACAGGGGACCTATGGCTACACCTTC.

This clone was detected once. The rearrangement joins TRBV25-1 to TRBJ1-2; the D gene is possibly TRBD1 (5 bases). Trimming took off 4 bases at V and 4 bases at J, with 7 bases between the two ends. The germline gives CDR1 MGHDK, CDR2 SYGVNS. The length of the CDR3 is 12 residues. CDR3 amino acids: CASSGDSYGYTF. CDR3 DNA: TGTGCCAGCAGTGGAGACAGCTATGGCTACACCTTC.

The chain has TRBV9 and TRBJ1-1, with TRBD1 matching 9 bases. After removal of 4 bases from V and 9 bases from J, the junction contained 16 bases not matched to a gene. Germline-derived CDR1 and CDR2 are SGDLS and YYNGEE. This CDR3 region has 16 residues. The CDR3 reads CASSHVTGGGEQKAFF. In DNA form, the CDR3 reads TGTGCCAGCAGCCATGTCACAGGGGGCGGAGAACAAAAAGCTTTCTTT.

This clone was counted a few times. The chain employs TRBV6-4 and TRBJ1-1, with D perhaps matching TRBD1 (5 bases). CDR1 and CDR2 (germline): MRHNA, SNTAGT. The CDR3 is 13 amino acids. Trimming stripped 4 bases from V and 0 bases from J, with 6 bases between. CDR3 sequence reads: CASSVQVNTEAFF. The CDR3 DNA sequence: TGTGCCAGCAGTGTACAGGTGAACACTGAAGCTTTCTTT.

This sequence joins TRBV15 and TRBJ2-3; 9 bases fit TRBD1. After removal of 7 bases from V and 0 bases from J, the junction contained 23 bases not matched to a gene. Germline values: CDR1 LNHNV, CDR2 YYDKDF (reference sequence). The length of the CDR3 is 21 residues. The CDR3 loop reads CATTQGTGRNRETTSTDTQYF. CDR3 in DNA: TGTGCCACCACCCAGGGGACAGGGCGGAATCGGGAGACCACTAGCACAGATACGCAGTATTTT.

The rearrangement joins TRBV5-1 to TRBJ2-7, with 12 bases that match TRBD1. Germline V CDR1 and CDR2: SGHRS, YFSETQ. This CDR3 is built from 17 residues. V lost 5 bases to trimming and J lost 0 bases; unmatched junction nucleotides: 9. The CDR3 DNA reads TGCGCCAGCAGATGGGGACAGGGGGCCCTCCGCTCCTACGAGCAGTACTTC. Encoded protein: CASRWGQGALRSYEQYF.

A single count supports this clone. V gene TRBV2 combines with J gene TRBJ2-5; D unclear. CDR3 length: 15 amino acids. V was pared by 8 bases and J by 2 bases, with 18 bases between. CDR1 and CDR2 (germline): SNHLY, FYNNEI. The CDR3 is CASSMQGFRQETQYF. In DNA form, the CDR3 reads TGTGCCAGCTCGATGCAAGGGTTTAGACAAGAGACCCAGTACTTC.

The V call is TRBV18, the J call TRBJ2-7; 8 positions agree with TRBD2. The CDR3 extends over 16 amino acids. Germline CDR1 and CDR2: KGHSH and LQKENI. J gave up 4 bases and V 2 bases, and 10 bases lay outside the gene matches. The CDR3 reads CASSPKNGGAGYEQYF. CDR3 nucleotides: TGTGCCAGCTCACCAAAGAACGGGGGGGCCGGGTACGAGCAGTACTTC.